Listed below are T cell receptor beta chains from one sample, sequenced in a study of blood T cell repertoires in COVID-19. Profiled with immunoSEQ multiplex PCR; TCRdb holds only in-frame clones, not every one. The sample consists of roughly 240,000 clones, about 82% of them appearing once. Sequenced material: PBMCs or T cells enriched from blood (not recorded which). All receptors come from a woman in her fifties or sixties with acute COVID-19. CDR3s include the opening cysteine and the closing phenylalanine or tryptophan. The order of the fields is CDR3 DNA, CDR3 protein, clone size, V gene, D gene, J gene. A D gene is named only where the DNA matches it firmly. Clone sizes are given selectively: once, few, many, or a class where the clone is expanded.

CDR3nt: TGCAGCGTTGAAGATGAACAGGGGGCGGGAGCTTTCTTT; CDR3aa: CSVEDEQGAGAFF; abundance: .; v_gene: TRBV29-1; d_gene: TRBD1; j_gene: TRBJ1-1
CDR3nt: TGTGCCAGCAGCCCCCCCGTTCCGAATTCACCCCTCCACTTT; CDR3aa: CASSPPVPNSPLHF; abundance: .; v_gene: TRBV7-9; d_gene: .; j_gene: TRBJ1-6
CDR3nt: TGCAGTTCCAGGTACCGGGAGACCCAGTACTTC; CDR3aa: CSSRYRETQYF; abundance: .; v_gene: TRBV20-1; d_gene: .; j_gene: TRBJ2-5
CDR3nt: TGCGCCAGCAGGAAAGAGACAGGGGGAGGCTACACCTTC; CDR3aa: CASRKETGGGYTF; abundance: .; v_gene: TRBV5-1; d_gene: TRBD1; j_gene: TRBJ1-2
CDR3nt: TGTGCCAGCAGTGAACAGGGGGCGTCCTACGAGCAGTACTTC; CDR3aa: CASSEQGASYEQYF; abundance: .; v_gene: TRBV2; d_gene: TRBD1; j_gene: TRBJ2-7
CDR3nt: TGTGCCAGCAGCTTAGGGGACAGGGCAAACGAAAAACTGTTTTTT; CDR3aa: CASSLGDRANEKLFF; abundance: .; v_gene: TRBV7-8; d_gene: TRBD1; j_gene: TRBJ1-4
CDR3nt: TGTGCCAGCAGCCAAACGCCAGGGGGTATCACAGATACGCAGTATTTT; CDR3aa: CASSQTPGGITDTQYF; abundance: .; v_gene: TRBV4-2; d_gene: TRBD1; j_gene: TRBJ2-3
CDR3nt: TGCGCCAGCAGCCAAAGCGGGGGGGCGTTAGAGACCCAGTACTTC; CDR3aa: CASSQSGGALETQYF; abundance: .; v_gene: TRBV4-3; d_gene: TRBD2; j_gene: TRBJ2-5
CDR3nt: TGTGCCCTGCGAGGACAGGCTAACTATGGCTACACCTTC; CDR3aa: CALRGQANYGYTF; abundance: .; v_gene: TRBV30; d_gene: TRBD1; j_gene: TRBJ1-2
CDR3nt: TGTGCCAGCTCACCCGGGACAGGGAATGGTGGGTGGGTTAGCAATCAGCCCCAGCATTTT; CDR3aa: CASSPGTGNGGWVSNQPQHF; abundance: .; v_gene: TRBV18; d_gene: TRBD1; j_gene: TRBJ1-5
CDR3nt: TGTGCCAGCAGCCAACTACAGGGGGTGCGGAATGAGCAGTTCTTC; CDR3aa: CASSQLQGVRNEQFF; abundance: .; v_gene: TRBV14; d_gene: TRBD1; j_gene: TRBJ2-1
CDR3nt: TGTGCCAGCAGCGTCGACGTGAGACAACCAGATACGCAGTATTTT; CDR3aa: CASSVDVRQPDTQYF; abundance: once; v_gene: TRBV9; d_gene: .; j_gene: TRBJ2-3
CDR3nt: TGTGCCGGGACAGGGTCTGGGGCCAACGTCCTGACTTTC; CDR3aa: CAGTGSGANVLTF; abundance: .; v_gene: TRBV30; d_gene: TRBD1; j_gene: TRBJ2-6
CDR3nt: TGTGCCAGCAGCTTATTTCAGGGGAACTATGGCTACACCTTC; CDR3aa: CASSLFQGNYGYTF; abundance: .; v_gene: TRBV5-6; d_gene: .; j_gene: TRBJ1-2
CDR3nt: TGTGCCAGTCGAGTAAGGGGTTCCTACAATGAGCAGTTCTTC; CDR3aa: CASRVRGSYNEQFF; abundance: few; v_gene: TRBV19; d_gene: .; j_gene: TRBJ2-1
CDR3nt: TGCGCCAGCAGCCAGGGACAGGGCTCGGAAAAACTGTTTTTT; CDR3aa: CASSQGQGSEKLFF; abundance: .; v_gene: TRBV4-1; d_gene: TRBD1; j_gene: TRBJ1-4
CDR3nt: TGTGCCAGCTCAACAGGGTTCGGCTACAATGAGCAGTTCTTC; CDR3aa: CASSTGFGYNEQFF; abundance: .; v_gene: TRBV19; d_gene: .; j_gene: TRBJ2-1
CDR3nt: TGTGCCAGCAGCCAAGATTTGGCAACTGAAGCTTTCTTT; CDR3aa: CASSQDLATEAFF; abundance: .; v_gene: TRBV4-2; d_gene: .; j_gene: TRBJ1-1
CDR3nt: TGTGCCAGCTGTAATAACATTGGCACTGAAGCTTTCTTT; CDR3aa: CASCNNIGTEAFF; abundance: .; v_gene: TRBV28; d_gene: .; j_gene: TRBJ1-1
CDR3nt: TGTGCCAGCAGCGTAGGAACCGGGACAGGATCCTACGAGCAGTACTTC; CDR3aa: CASSVGTGTGSYEQYF; abundance: .; v_gene: TRBV9; d_gene: TRBD1; j_gene: TRBJ2-7
CDR3nt: TGCAGCGTTGAAGATCCGGCCAGCGGGGGCTACACCTTC; CDR3aa: CSVEDPASGGYTF; abundance: .; v_gene: TRBV29-1; d_gene: .; j_gene: TRBJ1-2
CDR3nt: TGTGCCACCAGCACTCTAGGACAGGGAAATGAAAAACTGTTTTTT; CDR3aa: CATSTLGQGNEKLFF; abundance: .; v_gene: TRBV15; d_gene: TRBD1; j_gene: TRBJ1-4